The clone carrying this TCR beta chain was observed a single time. The data were taken from a study of blood T cell repertoires in COVID-19. Study overall: There were acute and convalescent COVID-19 samples, and they came from the United States, Italy and Spain. T cells, B-cell-depleted T cells, or PBMCs supplied cDNA or gDNA.

TCRdb's copy holds only in-frame clones and misses some; the assay was immunoSEQ multiplex PCR. In the table there are approximately 290,000 clones, about nine tenths of which are singletons. Adults between roughly 18 and 95 years of age took part from about two dozen US areas. Among Cohort 3 donors, those recovered had two negative PCRs, clearance, or symptom resolution. Germline trimming cut 4 bases from V and 6 bases from J; bases unmatched to any gene: 13. From germline, CDR1 is SEHNR and CDR2 FQNEAQ (reference sequence). The CDR3 covers 17 residues. The specimen sequenced was PBMCs or T cells enriched from blood (not recorded which). The V gene is TRBV7-9, the J gene TRBJ2-1; 9 positions agree with TRBD2. The sequence derives from a woman in her thirties who had recovered from COVID-19. CDR3 bases: TGTGCCAGCAGCTCAGGTGCCGGGACTAGCTGGGTCAATGAGCAGTTCTTC. As protein: CASSSGAGTSWVNEQFF.